The rows below give T cell receptor beta chains drawn from one sample of a study of T cells in tuberculosis. Produced via immunoSEQ multiplex PCR; TCRdb's table is partial and in-frame only. This repertoire shows around 49,000 clones, about 95% found once; its top ten account for over 1.1%. Sequencing used PBMCs, obtained at tuberculosis diagnosis. These receptors all stem from an adult with tuberculosis. The CDR3 runs from the conserved cysteine through the conserved F or W. The D gene is left open where the match is weak. Only part of the rows carry a size: once, few, many, or a class if the clone is expanded.

CASSPGAGRVNDEQYF	TGTGCCAGCAGCCCAGGGGCGGGCAGGGTCAATGATGAGCAGTACTTC	TRBV7-2	NA	TRBJ2-7	NA
CASSEYPGMNTEAFF	TGTGCCAGCAGTGAATACCCAGGTATGAACACTGAAGCTTTCTTT	TRBV2	NA	TRBJ1-1	few
CASSYSEVAKNIQYF	TGTGCCAGCAGTTACTCTGAGGTAGCCAAAAACATTCAGTACTTC	TRBV6-5	NA	TRBJ2-4	NA
CAISRGSVEGSEAFF	TGTGCCATCAGTAGGGGGTCGGTTGAAGGGTCTGAAGCTTTCTTT	TRBV10-3	NA	TRBJ1-1	once
CASSETRVKVYGYTF	TGCGCCAGCAGTGAGACCAGGGTAAAGGTCTATGGCTACACCTTC	TRBV10-2	NA	TRBJ1-2	once
CATSRDQWQPQHF	TGTGCCACCAGCAGAGATCAGTGGCAGCCCCAGCATTTT	TRBV15	NA	TRBJ1-5	NA
CASSLGGLGLYNEQFF	TGTGCCAGCAGTTTGGGGGGATTGGGCCTCTACAATGAGCAGTTCTTC	TRBV28	NA	TRBJ2-1	NA
CASSWTGYTEAFF	TGTGCCAGCAGTTGGACAGGCTACACTGAAGCTTTCTTT	TRBV27	TRBD1	TRBJ1-1	NA
CASSLASGTGNLNEQYF	TGTGCCAGCAGCTTAGCGTCCGGGACAGGGAATTTAAACGAGCAGTACTTC	TRBV7-8	TRBD1	TRBJ2-7	NA
CASSQLAGDLNEQFF	TGTGCCAGCAGCCAATTAGCGGGAGACCTCAATGAGCAGTTCTTC	TRBV5-5	TRBD2	TRBJ2-1	NA
CASTPGVSDTQYF	TGTGCCAGCACCCCGGGAGTCTCAGATACGCAGTATTTT	TRBV6-1	NA	TRBJ2-3	NA
CASKDTNQPQHF	TGTGCCAGTAAGGACACCAATCAGCCCCAGCATTTT	TRBV19	NA	TRBJ1-5	once
CASSLMDREGYTF	TGTGCCAGCAGTCTCATGGACAGGGAAGGCTACACCTTC	TRBV28	TRBD1	TRBJ1-2	NA
CASSQGQGWYEQYF	TGTGCCAGCAGTCAGGGACAGGGTTGGTACGAGCAGTACTTC	TRBV2	TRBD1	TRBJ2-7	once
CASSVEEGAGNTIYF	TGTGCCAGCAGCGTAGAAGAGGGGGCTGGAAACACCATATATTTT	TRBV9	NA	TRBJ1-3	NA
CASSPPYRGSGANVLTF	TGTGCTAGCAGCCCTCCATACAGGGGATCTGGGGCCAACGTCCTGACTTTC	TRBV7-7	TRBD1	TRBJ2-6	NA
CASSPRDSKTWAGTDTQYF	TGTGCCAGCAGTCCCCGGGACAGCAAGACCTGGGCGGGCACAGATACGCAGTATTTT	TRBV28	TRBD1	TRBJ2-3	NA
CASRLQGSSYNEQFF	TGTGCCAGCAGACTACAGGGCAGCTCCTACAATGAGCAGTTCTTC	TRBV27	NA	TRBJ2-1	NA
CASSSWSGENEQYF	TGTGCCAGCAGTTCCTGGTCAGGGGAGAACGAGCAGTACTTC	TRBV6-6	NA	TRBJ2-7	NA
CASSFARGYNSPLHF	TGTGCCAGCAGCTTTGCCAGGGGGTATAATTCACCCCTCCACTTT	TRBV5-4	TRBD1	TRBJ1-6	NA
CASSLDWSKKPYNEQFF	TGTGCCAGCAGCTTAGACTGGTCGAAGAAGCCCTACAATGAGCAGTTCTTC	TRBV7-9	NA	TRBJ2-1	NA
CASSLTGGQPQHF	TGTGCCAGCAGCTTGACAGGTGGCCAGCCCCAGCATTTT	TRBV7-3	NA	TRBJ1-5	once
CASSLTGVSTDTQYF	TGTGCCAGCAGCCTTACGGGAGTGAGCACAGATACGCAGTATTTT	TRBV7-6	NA	TRBJ2-3	NA
CASSLSGPSSYEQYF	TGTGCCAGCAGCCTGAGCGGCCCGAGCTCCTACGAGCAGTACTTC	TRBV5-4	NA	TRBJ2-7	NA
CASSILQIRGAGANVLTF	TGTGCCAGCAGCATACTCCAAATCAGGGGTGCTGGGGCCAACGTCCTGACTTTC	TRBV7-9	NA	TRBJ2-6	NA
CASSRSAFFSDEQFF	TGTGCCAGCTCAAGAAGCGCTTTTTTTAGCGATGAGCAGTTCTTC	TRBV19	NA	TRBJ2-1	NA
CASSYWDRDETQYF	TGTGCCAGCAGCTACTGGGACAGGGATGAGACCCAGTACTTC	TRBV7-9	TRBD1	TRBJ2-5	NA
CASSPRTGSTQYF	TGTGCCAGCAGCCCTCGGACAGGGTCCACCCAGTACTTC	TRBV11-3	TRBD1	TRBJ2-5	NA
CASSEAWRTGGRQPQHF	TGTGCCAGCAGTGAAGCATGGAGGACAGGGGGCCGGCAGCCCCAGCATTTT	TRBV6-1	TRBD1	TRBJ1-5	NA
CASSLLAGLKAKNIQYF	TGTGCCAGCAGCTTACTAGCGGGATTGAAAGCCAAAAACATTCAGTACTTC	TRBV7-6	TRBD2	TRBJ2-4	NA
CASSPQASSYEQYF	TGTGCCAGCTCCCCCCAGGCAAGCTCCTACGAGCAGTACTTC	TRBV18	NA	TRBJ2-7	NA
CATQREGYEQYF	TGTGCCACCCAGCGGGAGGGCTACGAGCAGTACTTC	TRBV19	TRBD2	TRBJ2-7	NA
CTYLQEPDGYTF	TGCACCTACCTTCAAGAGCCCGATGGCTACACCTTC	TRBV29-1	NA	TRBJ1-2	NA
CASKRGGRVSYGYTF	TGTGCCAGCAAGAGGGGAGGCAGGGTGAGCTATGGCTACACCTTC	TRBV6-5	NA	TRBJ1-2	once
CASTDGRRGDTQYF	TGCGCCAGCACTGACGGGAGGAGGGGAGATACGCAGTATTTT	TRBV5-1	TRBD2	TRBJ2-3	NA
CASSVPDSPSSGANVLTF	TGTGCCAGTAGTGTTCCGGACAGTCCTAGCTCTGGGGCCAACGTCCTGACTTTC	TRBV19	NA	TRBJ2-6	NA
CASSRWGRAGTDTQYF	TGTGCCAGCAGCCGTTGGGGGCGGGCCGGCACAGATACGCAGTATTTT	TRBV5-8	NA	TRBJ2-3	NA
CASSIGLAGIPYEQFF	TGTGCCAGTAGTATAGGCCTAGCGGGGATCCCTTATGAGCAGTTCTTC	TRBV19	TRBD2	TRBJ2-1	once
CASSRAGEKLFF	TGTGCCAGCAGCCGCGCGGGGGAAAAACTGTTTTTT	TRBV5-4	NA	TRBJ1-4	NA
CASSLGHWRDEQYF	TGTGCCAGCAGCTTAGGTCATTGGCGGGACGAGCAGTACTTC	TRBV5-4	NA	TRBJ2-7	NA
CASGTVPYEQYF	TGTGCCAGCGGGACAGTACCCTACGAGCAGTACTTC	TRBV28	TRBD1	TRBJ2-7	NA
CASSVSLAGASTDTQYF	TGTGCCAGCAGCGTATCGCTAGCGGGAGCTAGCACAGATACGCAGTATTTT	TRBV9	TRBD2	TRBJ2-3	NA
CASSPVAGGFYEQYF	TGTGCCAGCAGCCCCGTAGCGGGGGGATTTTACGAGCAGTACTTC	TRBV7-9	TRBD2	TRBJ2-7	NA
CASSQGPPHEQFF	TGCGCCAGCAGTCAGGGCCCACCACATGAGCAGTTCTTC	TRBV23-1	NA	TRBJ2-1	once
CASSKKQGLYEQYF	TGTGCCAGCAGCAAGAAACAGGGGCTTTACGAGCAGTACTTC	TRBV7-2	TRBD1	TRBJ2-7	NA
CATRGDSLTGELFF	TGTGCGACACGGGGGGATTCGCTCACCGGGGAGCTGTTTTTT	TRBV6-1	TRBD2	TRBJ2-2	NA
CASSLTGGGREQYF	TGCGCCAGCAGCTTGACGGGGGGCGGACGGGAGCAGTACTTC	TRBV5-1	NA	TRBJ2-7	NA
CASSRRVSSNYEQYF	TGTGCCAGCAGCCGCAGGGTTTCTTCCAACTACGAGCAGTACTTC	TRBV5-8	NA	TRBJ2-7	NA
CASSEGGRLALQLVEQFF	TGTGCCAGCAGTGAGGGCGGGAGGCTCGCTCTACAGCTCGTTGAGCAGTTCTTC	TRBV6-1	TRBD2	TRBJ2-1	NA
CASSSSNTGELFF	TGTGCCAGCAGCTCGTCCAACACCGGGGAGCTGTTTTTT	TRBV7-3	NA	TRBJ2-2	NA
CASSPRGLNTEAFF	TGTGCCAGCAGTCCCCGGGGGTTGAACACTGAAGCTTTCTTT	TRBV6-6	NA	TRBJ1-1	NA
CASSLNPSYEQYF	TGTGCTAGCAGCTTAAATCCTTCCTACGAGCAGTACTTC	TRBV7-7	NA	TRBJ2-7	NA
CSVEDQIRLTSGLTQYF	TGCAGCGTTGAAGATCAAATTAGGTTGACTAGCGGGCTTACGCAGTATTTT	TRBV29-1	TRBD2	TRBJ2-3	NA
CASGPGRGTGDTQYF	TGTGCTAGTGGCCCCGGGAGAGGGACCGGAGATACGCAGTATTTT	TRBV12-5	NA	TRBJ2-3	NA